A single sample is the source of the 20 T cell receptor beta chains below, sequenced in a study of blood T cells in healthy people across ages. A sample-barcoded 5' primer and a J-beta primer mix were used in a second PCR of roughly 7 to 12 cycles. One entry per CDR3 protein results from TCRdb running MiXCR on the 5' RACE reads. This table has 1.5 million or so distinct CDR3 sequences, about 42% appearing once. The sequencing sample was made of blood. Receptors were obtained from a woman aged 18 to 35 in good health.

V usage is TRBV4-3 and J usage is TRBJ2-1, with TRBD2 matching 11 bases. The J segment lost 4 bases and the V segment lost 7 bases, leaving 6 bases of the junction unmatched. Germline V lookup: CDR1 LGHNA, CDR2 YSLEER. This CDR3 contains 15 residues. The CDR3 reads CASNPLAGGYNEQFF. The CDR3 nucleotides read TGCGCCAGCAACCCCTTAGCGGGGGGGTACAATGAGCAGTTCTTC.

This clonotype was recorded many times. The genes are TRBV4-3 and TRBJ2-7; the D gene is possibly TRBD2 (6 bases). The CDR3 runs 17 residues. Germline assignment: CDR1 LGHNA and CDR2 YSLEER. With 0 bases removed from V and 2 bases from J, the gap between germline ends came to 17 bases. The CDR3 loop is CASSQDWGRGSTYEQYF. In DNA form, the CDR3 reads TGCGCCAGCAGCCAAGATTGGGGCCGGGGGAGCACCTACGAGCAGTACTTC.

This clonotype has more than one count but fewer than ten. The chain recombines TRBV6-2 or TRBV6-3 with TRBJ1-5, with a possible D match to TRBD1 (6 bases). Per the germline V gene, CDR1 is MNHEY and CDR2 is SVGEGT. The CDR3 consists of 17 residues. The V end lost 2 bases, the J end lost 0 bases, and 14 bases lay between the germline ends. The CDR3 coding sequence is TGTGCCAGCAGTTACACCGGGACACCTTATAGCAATCAGCCCCAGCATTTT. Translation: CASSYTGTPYSNQPQHF.

The chain employs TRBV10-3 and TRBJ1-2; possibly TRBD1 for D (6 bases). The CDR3 extends over 13 amino acids. V lost 3 bases and J 4 bases, leaving 9 bases between the germline ends. From germline, CDR1 is ENHRY and CDR2 SYGVKD. The CDR3 here is CAISDRGLYGYTF. The CDR3 bases are TGTGCCATCAGTGACAGGGGACTCTATGGCTACACCTTC.

The rearrangement joins TRBV12-3 or TRBV12-4 to TRBJ2-3; D remains unclear. V shed 5 bases and J shed 6 bases, with 9 bases lying between them. CDR3 length: 12 residues. The CDR3, as DNA: TGTGCCAGCAGTGCCCATTTGGATACGCAGTATTTT. It codes for CASSAHLDTQYF.

This clonotype has only a few counts. The rearrangement uses TRBV10-3 and TRBJ1-2, with D tentatively TRBD1 (5 bases). The germline gives CDR1 ENHRY, CDR2 SYGVKD. The germline V and J ends were trimmed by 10 bases and 5 bases, with 20 bases remaining between them. The CDR3 has 14 amino acids. CDR3 coding DNA: TGTGCCAACCAAGACCCCACAGGAGGGTATGGCTACACCTTC. This codes for CANQDPTGGYGYTF.

The chain couples TRBV20-1 to TRBJ2-5, with D unclear. Germline V gene lookup returns CDR1 DFQATT and CDR2 SNEGSKA (reference sequence). This CDR3 has 11 amino acids. The germline V and J ends were trimmed by 4 bases and 6 bases, with 9 bases remaining between them. The CDR3 nucleotides read TGCAGTGCTACGATCCAGCAGACCCAGTACTTC. Translation gives CSATIQQTQYF.

The rearrangement uses TRBV7-3 and TRBJ2-5; TRBD2 matches 9 bases. J was trimmed by 11 bases and V by 3 bases; bases with no gene match: 13. This CDR3 is 15 amino acids long. The germline CDR1 and CDR2 sequences are SGHTA and FQGTGA. Here the CDR3 reads CASSLGLAYNNEQYF. The DNA of the CDR3 is TGTGCCAGCAGCTTGGGACTAGCATATAACAATGAGCAGTACTTC.

This clonotype was picked up a small number of times. The CDR3 reads CASSFGIYYGYTF. The DNA of the CDR3 is TGTGCCAGCAGTTTCGGGATTTACTATGGCTACACCTTC. V gene TRBV12-3 or TRBV12-4 combines with J gene TRBJ1-2; D is uncertain. The CDR3 length is 13 residues. V was shortened by 3 bases and J by 3 bases, with 8 bases between the two germline ends.

V usage is TRBV7-2 and J usage is TRBJ1-5; tentatively, D is TRBD1 (5 bases). The V and J ends lost 8 bases and 8 bases respectively, with 16 bases between them. Germline lookup yields CDR1 SGHTA and CDR2 FQGNSA. The CDR3 totals 13 residues. CDR3 loop: CASGRRGGEPQHF. The CDR3 DNA is TGTGCCAGCGGAAGGAGGGGTGGGGAGCCCCAGCATTTT.

The V gene is TRBV6-1, the J gene TRBJ2-3; the D gene is possibly TRBD2 (5 bases). Trimming left V 4 bases short and J 2 bases short, with 10 bases between. The germline V gene encodes CDR1 MNHNS and CDR2 SASEGT. The length of the CDR3 is 14 residues. The CDR3 reads CASSVRGDTDTQYF. The CDR3 DNA reads as TGTGCCAGCAGTGTACGGGGTGACACAGATACGCAGTATTTT.

For this clonotype: A read error is likely, as this CDR3 ends without the conserved phenylalanine or tryptophan. V usage is TRBV28 and J usage is TRBJ2-7, with D perhaps being TRBD1 or TRBD2 (5 bases each). There are 15 residues in the CDR3. In germline, CDR1 is MDHEN, CDR2 SYDVKM. Trimming removed 6 bases at V and 0 bases at J, with 15 bases between. The CDR3 region has the DNA TGTGCCAGCAGGACGGGACGGAGAAGCTCCTACGAGCAGTACTCC. This codes for CASRTGRRSSYEQYS.

This rearrangement joins TRBV6-5 to TRBJ2-2, with D possibly matching TRBD2 (5 bases). Germline lookup yields CDR1 MNHEY and CDR2 SVGAGI. The CDR3 length is 14 residues. V was trimmed by 2 bases and J by 7 bases, leaving 11 bases between them. CDR3 amino acids: CASSYDSRDGELFF. CDR3 DNA sequence: TGTGCCAGCAGTTACGACTCGAGGGACGGGGAGCTGTTTTTT.

The chain recombines TRBV9 with TRBJ2-1; a weak D match, TRBD2 (7 bases). The V end lost 0 bases, the J end lost 6 bases, and 16 bases lay between the germline ends. Germline values: CDR1 SGDLS, CDR2 YYNGEE. This CDR3 is 16 amino acids long. The CDR3 is CASSVGGGAGGNEQFF. The CDR3 DNA follows: TGTGCCAGCAGCGTAGGTGGGGGGGCAGGTGGCAATGAGCAGTTCTTC.

The chain is built from TRBV13 and TRBJ1-2; D not certain. Germline CDR1 reads PRHDT; CDR2 reads FYEKMQ (reference sequence). The V and J ends lost 3 bases and 2 bases respectively, with 10 bases between them. The CDR3 loop spans 14 amino acids. The CDR3 DNA reads TGTGCCAGCAGCTTCCCTATCGGGAACTATGGCTACACCTTC. Amino acids: CASSFPIGNYGYTF.

The rearrangement links TRBV4-1 to TRBJ2-5; TRBD1 matches at 9 bases. The V gene's germline CDR1 is MGHRA and CDR2 YSYEKL. V lost 3 bases, J lost 1 base, and 9 bases stayed unmatched. This CDR3 has 17 residues. Here the CDR3 reads CASSQAIGTGPQETQYF. Here the CDR3 DNA reads TGCGCCAGCAGCCAGGCGATAGGGACAGGGCCCCAAGAGACCCAGTACTTC.

The CDR3 DNA reads as TGTGCCAGCGGAGGAGGGATTTCCTACGAGCAGTACTTC. This gives the protein CASGGGISYEQYF. This chain connects TRBV7-2 to TRBJ2-7, with TRBD2 as a possible D gene (6 bases). Germline CDR1 SGHTA, CDR2 FQGNSA. The length of the CDR3 is 13 residues. V lost 8 bases to trimming and J lost 1 base, with 12 bases between them.

For the CDR3, the DNA is TGTGCCAGCAGCGAGAACAGGGGCGGGTCACCCCTCCACTTT. Its translation: CASSENRGGSPLHF. The V call is TRBV7-3, the J call TRBJ1-6, with 7 bases fitting TRBD1. Per the germline V gene, CDR1 is SGHTA and CDR2 is FQGTGA. The trim removed 5 bases at V and 10 bases at J, leaving 8 bases unmatched. This CDR3 region has 14 residues.

V and J are TRBV9 and TRBJ2-1, with TRBD1 matching 8 bases. The end of the DNA aligns better with TRBJ2-7, so the J call may be wrong. Germline V CDR1 and CDR2: SGDLS, YYNGEE. The CDR3 covers 18 residues. This CDR3 is CASSSQRGQGRNYNEQYF. As DNA, the CDR3 is TGTGCCAGCAGCTCGCAGAGAGGACAGGGACGGAACTACAATGAGCAGTACTTC.

This sequence joins TRBV24-1 and TRBJ2-2; D remains ambiguous. Germline values: CDR1 KGHDR, CDR2 SFDVKD. Between the trimmed V and J ends, which lost 0 bases and 6 bases, there was a span of 4 bases. CDR3 length: 13 residues. The CDR3 sequence: CATSDLRAGELFF. The DNA for the CDR3 is TGTGCCACCAGTGATTTGAGAGCCGGGGAGCTGTTTTTT.